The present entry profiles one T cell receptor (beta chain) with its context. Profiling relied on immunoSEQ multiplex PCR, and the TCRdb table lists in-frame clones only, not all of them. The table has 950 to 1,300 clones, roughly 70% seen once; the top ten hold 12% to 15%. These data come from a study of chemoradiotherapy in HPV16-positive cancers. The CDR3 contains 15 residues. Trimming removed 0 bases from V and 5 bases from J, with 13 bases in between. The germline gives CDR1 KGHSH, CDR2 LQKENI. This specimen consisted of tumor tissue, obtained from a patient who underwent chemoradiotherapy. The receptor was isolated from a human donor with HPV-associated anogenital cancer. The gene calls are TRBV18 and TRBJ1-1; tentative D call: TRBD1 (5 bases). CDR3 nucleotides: TGTGCCAGCTCACCACCGTCCAGGGATAGGACTGAAGCTTTCTTT. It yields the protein CASSPPSRDRTEAFF.